This T cell receptor beta chain stems from a study of regulatory T cells in long-lasting Graves disease. The CDR3 totals 16 residues. Germline V gene lookup returns CDR1 MNHEY and CDR2 SVGAGI. The trim removed 4 bases at V and 4 bases at J, leaving 12 bases unmatched. This sample's time point: newly diagnosed GD, antithyroid drugs for less than 3 months. Researchers made the TCR library from RNA that was extracted from PBMCs. Arm-PCR with iRepertoire HTBI primers amplified the CDR3 regions for these TCR beta libraries. Using its own MiXCR run on the multiplex PCR reads, TCRdb lists one record per CDR3 protein. This sample has fewer than 550,000 distinct CDR3 sequences, with about 16% found just once. This sample was also put to use in a study of T cells in Graves' hyperthyroidism and ophthalmopathy.

The clonotype comes from a woman aged 40-60 years with Graves disease. This chain uses TRBV6-5 with TRBJ1-2; 7 bases align to TRBD1. Source: peripheral blood mononuclear cells (PBMCs), taken at new diagnosis, from a patient treated with antithyroid drugs. The CDR3 DNA reads as TGTGCCAGCAGTTCCTCCTCAGGGGGGGATTTCTATGGCTACACCTTC. Its translation: CASSSSSGGDFYGYTF.